This entry lists 2 T cell receptor beta chains sequenced from one sample in a study of blood T cells in healthy people across ages (dated by TCRdb to the mid-2010s). Library preparation employed 5' RACE. Reads for this sample came from an Illumina HiSeq 2500. A second roughly 6 to 11 cycle PCR used a sample-barcoded 5' primer and a J-beta primer mix. Through fastp at Q25 and MiXCR, TCRdb rebuilt clones from the public reads, retaining in-frame beta chains. Identical CDR3 proteins give one entry, which carries the most common genes and DNA. For this sample there are some 1.5 million distinct CDR3 sequences; roughly 30% appear just once. The leading ten clones occupy less than 9.5% of the sample. Material for sequencing was blood. The origin of the receptors is a woman in her 30s in good health.

This clonotype was picked up many times. The rearrangement joins TRBV29-1 to TRBJ2-5, with 11 bases that match TRBD2. The CDR3 extends over 14 amino acids. V lost 7 bases to trimming and J lost 5 bases; unmatched junction nucleotides: 9. From germline, CDR1 is SQVTM and CDR2 ANQGSEA. For the CDR3, the DNA is TGCAGCGGCGCACTAGCGGGAGTTGGGGAGACCCAGTACTTC. It translates to CSGALAGVGETQYF.

This clonotype was counted only a few times. The chain uses TRBV5-1 and TRBJ2-1, with no clear D. Germline CDR1 and CDR2: SGHRS and YFSETQ. The CDR3 sequence is 14 residues long. The ends were cut back, 4 bases at V and 0 bases at J, with 8 bases in the middle. In DNA, the CDR3 is TGCGCCAGCAGCCAGATTAGCTCCTACAATGAGCAGTTCTTC. Residues: CASSQISSYNEQFF. Filled out from reference TRBV5-1 and TRBJ2-1, the complete variable domain reads KAGVTQTPRYLIKTRGQQVTLSCSPISGHRSVSWYQQTPGQGLQFLFEYFSETQRNKGNFPGRFSGRQFSNSRSEMNVSTLELGDSALYLCASSQISSYNEQFFGPGTRLTVL.